This T cell receptor beta chain was recorded in a study of T-cell memory formation after mild COVID-19. Overall study findings and caveats: Some clones that responded were present in memory (sampled pre-infection), which suggests cross-reactive memory joined. Among clones contracting day 15 to 85, CD4/CD8 was balanced, whereas later expanders leaned CD4+.

Of note for this clonotype: Its antigen remains unknown.

The CDR3 is 12 amino acids. Germline lookup yields CDR1 SEHNR and CDR2 FQNEAQ (reference sequence). The V gene lost 8 bases and the J gene lost 4 bases, with 12 bases spanning the gap. TCRalpha and TCRbeta libraries used 5'RACE with constant-segment primers and UMIs. TCRdb ran MiXCR on the 5' RACE reads and lists one entry per CDR3 protein. The repertoire consists of 580,000 or so distinct CDR3 sequences, with roughly a sixth occurring once and the leading ten covering roughly 7.7%. This TCR derives from an adult woman who had mild COVID-19 (a few samples of this study predate the infection). Cell type and time point are not known. The chain is built from TRBV7-9 and TRBJ2-7; tentatively, D is TRBD1 (5 bases). Sequenced material: PBMCs or a T cell subset sorted from them (not recorded which). In DNA, the CDR3 is TGTGCCAGCGGATTACAGGCATACGAGCAGTACTTC. This sequence encodes CASGLQAYEQYF.